Shown below are 24 T cell receptor beta chains from a single sample sequenced in a study of blood T cell repertoires in COVID-19. Method: immunoSEQ multiplex PCR; TCRdb's copy keeps in-frame clones and lacks some. The repertoire holds a few hundred thousand clones, with 70% to 90% as singletons. Sequenced: peripheral blood. The receptors were gathered from a woman aged 45-59 years who had recovered from COVID-19.

This chain uses TRBV28 with TRBJ2-7; a weak D match, TRBD1 (5 bases). The V gene lost 3 bases and the J gene lost 0 bases, with 9 bases spanning the gap. The CDR3 has 14 amino acids. The germline gives CDR1 MDHEN, CDR2 SYDVKM. This CDR3 is CASSLQGRSYEQYF. The CDR3 nucleotides are TGTGCCAGCAGTTTGCAGGGTCGCTCCTACGAGCAGTACTTC.

A single count supports this clone. This chain links TRBV7-2 with TRBJ2-2; D gene unclear. V shed 2 bases and J shed 4 bases, with 14 bases lying between them. This CDR3 comprises 16 residues. The germline CDR1 and CDR2 sequences are SGHTA and FQGNSA. DNA for the CDR3: TGTGCCAGCAGCTTAAGTATAAGCGACGGCACCGGGGAGCTGTTTTTT. Its protein product is CASSLSISDGTGELFF.

This clone showed up just once. The chain links TRBV19 to TRBJ2-2; 7 positions agree with TRBD2. CDR3 length: 14 amino acids. Germline values: CDR1 LNHDA, CDR2 SQIVND (reference sequence). V lost 3 bases and J lost 6; bases outside the gene matches: 4. CDR3 amino acids: CASSIGGRAGELFF. The DNA of the CDR3 is TGTGCCAGTAGTATTGGGGGGAGGGCCGGGGAGCTGTTTTTT.

The gene calls are TRBV3-1 (or the pseudogene TRBV3-2) and TRBJ1-6; D perhaps matches TRBD1 (5 bases). The ends were cut back, 6 bases at V and 7 bases at J, with 16 bases in the middle. Germline lookup yields CDR1 LGHDT and CDR2 YNNKEL (reference sequence). There are 15 residues in the CDR3. CDR3 amino acids: CASSSMSRGNSPLHF. The CDR3 region has the DNA TGTGCCAGCAGTTCCATGAGTCGGGGGAATTCACCCCTCCACTTT.

CDR3 region: CASSSTGSSETQYF. The CDR3 DNA reads as TGTGCCAGCAGCTCAACAGGGTCCTCAGAGACCCAGTACTTC. The chain combines TRBV7-2 with TRBJ2-5, with D possibly TRBD1 on 6 matching bases. Germline V lookup: CDR1 SGHTA, CDR2 FQGNSA. The V end was cut by 4 bases, the J end by 4 bases, with 13 bases between. This CDR3 region has 14 residues. Full variable domain (rest looked up from reference TRBV7-2 and TRBJ2-5): GAGVSQSPSNKVTEKGKDVELRCDPISGHTALYWYRQSLGQGLEFLIYFQGNSAPDKSGLPSDRFSAERTGGSVSTLTIQRTQQEDSAVYLCASSSTGSSETQYFGPGTRLLVL.

CDR3 protein: CASSQDRTGLGPLHF. The CDR3 coding sequence is TGCGCCAGCAGCCAAGATAGGACAGGGCTAGGGCCCCTCCACTTT. The rearrangement joins TRBV4-3 to TRBJ1-6; 8 bases fit TRBD1. Germline CDR1 LGHNA, CDR2 YSLEER. CDR3 size: 15 residues. J gave up 13 bases and V 0 bases, and 8 bases lay outside the gene matches.

The J gene is TRBJ2-5, the V gene TRBV5-4, with 9 bases lining up with TRBD2. Trimming at V came to 0 bases and at J to 5 bases, leaving 11 bases not matched to a gene. The CDR3 totals 17 residues. Germline loops: CDR1 SGHNT, CDR2 YYREEE (reference sequence). The CDR3, as DNA: TGTGCCAGCAGCTTGGCCGGGGGACTAGCCCAAAGGGAGACCCAGTACTTC. The encoded protein is CASSLAGGLAQRETQYF.

The rearrangement joins TRBV9 to TRBJ1-4; a possible D gene is TRBD1 (5 bases). Germline V gives CDR1 SGDLS, CDR2 YYNGEE. The CDR3 is made up of 14 amino acids. V was shortened by 3 bases and J by 8 bases, with 14 bases between the two germline ends. CDR3 sequence: CASSAPGQMEKLFF. CDR3 DNA sequence: TGTGCCAGCAGCGCCCCAGGACAAATGGAAAAACTGTTTTTT.

V gene TRBV11-2 combines with J gene TRBJ2-2, with 10 bases aligning to TRBD2. V shed 5 bases, J shed 6 bases, and the junction held 9 bases outside the gene matches. CDR3 length equals 16 residues. CDR1 is SGHAT, CDR2 FQNNGV, per germline. As DNA, the CDR3 is TGTGCCAGCAGCCCCCAAAGCGGGGGGGTCTCCGGGGAGCTGTTTTTT. Its translation is CASSPQSGGVSGELFF. Looking up the rest from reference TRBV11-2 and TRBJ2-2 gives the full variable domain: EAGVAQSPRYKIIEKRQSVAFWCNPISGHATLYWYQQILGQGPKLLIQFQNNGVVDDSQLPKDRFSAERLKGVDSTLKIQPAKLEDSAVYLCASSPQSGGVSGELFFGEGSRLTVL.

The genes are TRBV7-3 and TRBJ1-4; D is unclear. Germline CDR1 SGHTA, CDR2 FQGTGA. The CDR3 is 14 amino acids. The V and J ends lost 5 bases and 7 bases respectively, with 14 bases between them. The CDR3 spells CASSQGGSGEKLFF. As DNA, the CDR3 is TGTGCCAGCAGCCAAGGAGGGTCTGGTGAAAAACTGTTTTTT.

The chain has TRBV3-1 (or the pseudogene TRBV3-2) and TRBJ2-7, with 7 bases fitting TRBD2. Unmatched junction bases numbered 9, after V lost 4 bases and J lost 3 bases. The germline gives CDR1 LGHDT, CDR2 YNNKEL (reference sequence). The CDR3 contains 15 residues. The CDR3 bases are TGTGCCAGCAGCCTCCAAAGGACTAGGCGCTACGAGCAGTACTTC. It encodes CASSLQRTRRYEQYF.

The chain is built from TRBV28 and TRBJ1-5; no firm D call. This CDR3 contains 14 residues. With 5 bases removed from V and 4 bases from J, the gap between germline ends came to 12 bases. Germline V gives CDR1 MDHEN, CDR2 SYDVKM. CDR3 DNA sequence: TGTGCCAGCAGTGAAGGACTGGAGAATCAGCCCCAGCATTTT. Its translation: CASSEGLENQPQHF.

There are a few counts of this clone. V usage is TRBV6-4 and J usage is TRBJ2-2; D unclear. The CDR3 has 17 residues. Germline V gives CDR1 MRHNA, CDR2 SNTAGT. With 5 bases removed from V and 1 base from J, the gap between germline ends came to 17 bases. The CDR3 nucleotides are TGTGCCAGCAGTCCCACTCCTAGTCTACGGAACACCGGGGAGCTGTTTTTT. This gives the protein CASSPTPSLRNTGELFF.

This chain links TRBV19 with TRBJ2-1; possibly TRBD1 for D (6 bases). This CDR3 has 14 residues. V was clipped by 4 bases and J by 6 bases, with 13 bases between them. The germline V gene encodes CDR1 LNHDA and CDR2 SQIVND (reference sequence). CDR3 coding DNA: TGTGCCAGTAGTACGGCGGCAGGGGTCAATGAGCAGTTCTTC. Translation: CASSTAAGVNEQFF.

The V and J genes are TRBV7-2 and TRBJ2-1; 9 bases map to TRBD2. V shed 5 bases and J 9 bases; nucleotides not matched to a gene: 8. Per the germline V gene, CDR1 is SGHTA and CDR2 is FQGNSA. There are 14 residues in the CDR3. In DNA form, the CDR3 reads TGTGCCAGCAGCCCCACTAGCGGGTTTGGTGAGCAGTTCTTC. Protein product: CASSPTSGFGEQFF.

This chain's CDR3 is CASSQEEWQGLSFSSGEAFF. CDR3 DNA: TGCGCCAGCAGCCAAGAGGAGTGGCAGGGCCTTAGTTTTAGTTCGGGTGAAGCTTTCTTT. This sequence joins TRBV4-3 and TRBJ1-1, with D perhaps matching TRBD1 (5 bases). CDR1 is LGHNA and CDR2 is YSLEER in the germline V gene. Trimming stripped 0 bases from V and 7 bases from J, with 30 bases between. The CDR3 covers 20 residues.

In this sample, this clone turned up once. The V gene is TRBV19, the J gene TRBJ2-4; the D gene is possibly TRBD2 (6 bases). This CDR3 comprises 13 residues. Trimming shortened V by 2 bases and J by 8 bases, and 10 bases separated the two germline ends. The V gene's germline CDR1 is LNHDA and CDR2 SQIVND (reference sequence). The CDR3 sequence is CASSISRDYIQYF. CDR3 sequence (DNA): TGTGCCAGTAGTATATCCAGGGACTACATTCAGTACTTC.

This chain uses TRBV18 with TRBJ2-2, with D possibly TRBD1 on 6 matching bases. Germline CDR1 reads KGHSH; CDR2 reads LQKENI. Trimming took off 3 bases at V and 1 base at J, with 15 bases between the two ends. The CDR3 length is 17 residues. The CDR3 spells CASSPQLPGVNTGELFF. The CDR3 bases are TGTGCCAGCTCACCCCAACTCCCAGGGGTGAACACCGGGGAGCTGTTTTTT.

This chain joins TRBV6-9 and TRBJ2-2; tentative D call: TRBD2 (6 bases). V lost 2 bases and J lost 7, with 17 bases in between. Germline loops: CDR1 MNHGY, CDR2 SVAAGI. The CDR3 consists of 16 residues. CDR3 sequence (DNA): TGTGCCAGCAGTTATATAACACGGGAGTGGGGCGGGGAGCTGTTTTTT. Protein sequence: CASSYITREWGGELFF.

The chain uses TRBV10-1 and TRBJ2-3; weak D call: TRBD1 (5 bases). Germline-derived CDR1 and CDR2 are WNHNN and SYGVQD (reference sequence). The CDR3 extends over 15 amino acids. Trimming stripped 1 base from V and 3 bases from J, with 11 bases between. CDR3: CASSEFRGSTDTQYF. CDR3 bases: TGCGCCAGCAGTGAGTTTAGGGGTAGTACAGATACGCAGTATTTT.

The rearrangement links TRBV28 to TRBJ2-2, with TRBD1 as a possible D gene (6 bases). The V end was cut by 1 base, the J end by 7 bases, with 7 bases between. The CDR3 is 13 amino acids. Germline V gene lookup returns CDR1 MDHEN and CDR2 SYDVKM. CDR3 loop: CASSLSGDGELFF. The CDR3 DNA reads as TGTGCCAGCAGTTTATCAGGGGACGGGGAGCTGTTTTTT.

The chain couples TRBV5-6 to TRBJ2-3; tentative D call: TRBD1 (6 bases). The CDR3 has 14 amino acids. CDR1 is SGHDT, CDR2 YYEEEE, per germline. V gave up 5 bases and J gave up 2 bases, with 12 bases separating them. The CDR3 region is CASSIGGLTDTQYF. CDR3 coding DNA: TGTGCCAGCAGTATTGGGGGCCTCACAGATACGCAGTATTTT.

The rearrangement uses TRBV27 and TRBJ1-5, with 8 nucleotides matching TRBD1. Germline V lookup: CDR1 MNHEY, CDR2 SMNVEV (reference sequence). V was pared by 4 bases and J by 7 bases, with 3 bases of the junction left unmatched. This CDR3 has 13 residues. The chain's CDR3 is CASSSDRVQPQHF. The CDR3 DNA reads TGTGCCAGCAGTTCGGACAGGGTCCAGCCCCAGCATTTT.

The V gene is TRBV5-1, the J gene TRBJ1-1; TRBD1 matches at 7 bases. The CDR3 sequence is 14 residues long. Germline CDR1 is SGHRS and CDR2 is YFSETQ. Unmatched junction bases numbered 4, after V lost 0 bases and J lost 5 bases. In DNA form, the CDR3 reads TGCGCCAGCAGCTTGGAACAGGGGAGGACTGAAGCTTTCTTT. Its protein is CASSLEQGRTEAFF.